A single TCR beta chain is shown here with its context. Here the CDR3 omits its conserved ending phenylalanine or tryptophan, so a read error is the likely source. The data were obtained in a study of blood T cells in healthy people across ages. CDR3 length equals 14 residues. Germline trimming cut 3 bases from V and 3 bases from J; bases unmatched to any gene: 4. Germline V lookup: CDR1 DFQATT, CDR2 SNEGSKA (reference sequence). A second roughly 6 to 11 cycle PCR used barcoded and J-beta primers. One entry per CDR3 protein results from TCRdb running MiXCR on the 5' RACE reads. The sample yields around 1,700,000 distinct CDR3 sequences, approximately 30% seen once.

What was sequenced was blood. This chain uses TRBV20-1 with TRBJ2-5; 10 nucleotides align to TRBD2. The source is a woman between 25 and 40 years old in good health. CDR3 in amino acids: CSARALAGEETQYS. The CDR3 DNA sequence: TGCAGTGCTAGGGCGCTAGCGGGGGAAGAGACCCAGTACTCC.